The subject of this entry is one TCR beta chain. Only a few counts were recorded for this clonotype. Its antigen is not yet known. No much larger clonotype is one base removed from it; base qualities were not supplied. The ophthalmopathy patients had moderately to severely active disease, with a Clinical Activity Score of 3 or higher, a NOSPECS grade of 4 or higher, and a disease duration of less than 3 months. Patients with other autoimmune diseases, uncontrolled infections, pregnancy or lactation were excluded from the study. Diagnosis was based on clinical symptoms, serum thyroxine, TRAb, thyroid ultrasound and orbital computed tomography. PBMCs were isolated from around 10 ml of fresh peripheral blood by Ficoll-Paque density gradient centrifugation. Total RNA was extracted using Trizol reagent, and RNA quality was checked on an Agilent 2100 Bioanalyzer. This sample was taken from a study of Graves' ophthalmopathy and Graves' hyperthyroidism (dated by TCRdb to 2016 to 2019). Describing the broader study: Peripheral blood was collected at initial diagnosis, prior to any treatment. In total, around 130 blood samples were TCR-sequenced: approximately 40 ophthalmopathy, some 72 hyperthyroidism and roughly 17 hyperthyroidism-to-ophthalmopathy patients. The independent validation cohort included 18 to 20 hyperthyroidism patients plus 17 patients who later progressed from hyperthyroidism to ophthalmopathy. Following sampling, methimazole starting at 30 mg daily was administered to hyperthyroidism patients, and high-dose intravenous methylprednisolone was administered to ophthalmopathy patients. To tell Graves' ophthalmopathy apart from Graves' hyperthyroidism, and to predict which patients would progress to ophthalmopathy, the study relied on TCR beta repertoire signatures. To explore V-J signatures that distinguish ophthalmopathy from hyperthyroidism, a discovery set of under 110 patients was enrolled, made up of 40 to 45 with ophthalmopathy and 57 with stable hyperthyroidism. T-cell repertoires of thyroid tissue and blood were compared in several hyperthyroidism patients. What the research found in general, with its limitations: In cross-validation, the 13-signature model distinguished ophthalmopathy from stable hyperthyroidism with almost 90% sensitivity and roughly 81% specificity, and in the test set the corresponding values were approximately 80% and 75%. Among expanded thyroid clonotypes with frequency above 0.001, most also showed up in blood, which suggests that blood repertoires may reflect the thyroid immune response. Sample size was not predetermined statistically, and investigators were not blinded to group allocation. In validation, the model predicted ophthalmopathy progression with more than 55% sensitivity and roughly 72% specificity; 12 predicted patients were CT-confirmed with GO in a median of roughly 6.8 months.

For repertoire sequencing, the TCR beta CDR3 regions were amplified from RNA transcripts. The first round of RT-PCR was done with HTBI primers and the Qiagen OneStep RT-PCR kit, and was followed by a second round of multiplex PCR, then size selection and purification. Libraries were sequenced on an Illumina HiSeq2000 using paired-end 100 bp reads. The authors' analysis ran thus. SOAPnuke was used to process the reads, throwing out any read that had adapters, had uncalled bases, had a mean Phred below 15, or lacked an exact constant-primer or identifier match. COPE v1.2.5 was used to merge high-quality paired reads. Each unique nucleotide sequence was defined as a clonotype, and clonotypes were aligned to IMGT TRB V, D and J references with MiTCR v1.1. The analysis was limited to V-J combinations with a frequency above 0.0001, which together covered more than 99% of repertoires. For each V-J combination, a TCR clonal expansion and chaos score was defined as the ratio of F50 clonal expansion to chaos observed in the TCRdist matrix. Welch's t-statistics and random forest were used to reduce features to about a dozen V-J combinations, which were fed into a naive Bayes classifier. The Morisita-Horn index was used to measure how similar the thyroid and blood repertoires were. TCRdb itself trimmed the public reads at Q25 with fastp, ran MiXCR and retained productive beta chains. CDR3 protein duplicates are merged, each entry listing the most common genes and DNA. These V and J calls are TCRdb output, not the study's own analysis. In all, the sample holds under 350,000 distinct CDR3 sequences, and about a sixth of those were seen once. More than 9% of the sample belongs to the ten largest clones.

The germline V gene encodes CDR1 SGHTA and CDR2 FQGTGA. V is cut back by 5 bases and J by 10 bases, with 13 bases in the junction unmatched. The CDR3 sequence holds 15 residues, the cysteine and phenylalanine included. The DNA shown is the 45-base CDR3, in frame from base 1. The sequence links TRBV7-3 to TRBJ1-4; 7 junctional bases match TRBD1. The receptor was derived from an adult man with Graves' ophthalmopathy. The material sequenced was peripheral blood. The sequenced DNA is TGTGCCAGCAGCCTTCTGGGTCAGGGGGATGGAAAACTGTTTTTT. This is translated as CASSLLGQGDGKLFF.